These 11 T cell receptor beta chains share one sample of origin, sequenced in a study of T cells in narcolepsy. TCRdb keeps only in-frame clones here, not all; method: immunoSEQ multiplex PCR. The table includes some 15,000 clones, 85% detected once. Sequencing was carried out using memory (CD45RA-) CD4+ T cells from blood. The receptor source for this set is a human donor in good health.

The count of this clone is one. V gene TRBV7-8 combines with J gene TRBJ2-7, with D perhaps TRBD1 (6 bases). Trimming cost V 1 base and J 5 bases, with 24 bases left between them. Per germline, CDR1 SGHVS and CDR2 FQNEAQ. The CDR3 extends over 18 amino acids. DNA for the CDR3: TGTGCCAGCAGCTTAGTTGGGACGGGTGGGAACAGGGTACACGAGCAGTACTTC. Its translation: CASSLVGTGGNRVHEQYF.

The CDR3 sequence: CASSSRHQPPYNSPLHF. The CDR3 bases are TGTGCCAGCAGTTCCCGACATCAGCCTCCCTATAATTCACCCCTCCACTTT. The chain links TRBV7-2 to TRBJ1-6, with D uncertain. The V end was cut by 6 bases, the J end by 2 bases, with 17 bases between. Germline V lookup: CDR1 SGHTA, CDR2 FQGNSA. The CDR3 runs 17 residues.

This clone has just a few counts. The chain is built from TRBV19 and TRBJ1-1, with a possible D match to TRBD1 (5 bases). Trimming took off 5 bases at V and 4 bases at J, with 17 bases between the two ends. Germline V gene lookup returns CDR1 LNHDA and CDR2 SQIVND (reference sequence). The CDR3 is made up of 15 amino acids. The DNA of the CDR3 is TGTGCCAGTAGTCCCCAGGGTTTCTTGGCCACTGAAGCTTTCTTT. This codes for CASSPQGFLATEAFF.

Note on this clone: One junction end disagrees with the germline gene, perhaps due to a read error. The rearrangement uses TRBV9 and TRBJ2-3; 12 bases line up with TRBD2. CDR3 length equals 20 residues. Per the germline V gene, CDR1 is SGDLS and CDR2 is YYNGEE. In nucleotides, the CDR3 is TGTGCCAGCAGCCCACCCCCTTTCTTCGCGGCTAGCGGGGGGGCCGGCGCGCAGTGTTTT. Translation gives CASSPPPFFAASGGAGAQCF.

This chain uses TRBV7-8 with TRBJ2-7; perhaps TRBD2 as D (6 bases). Germline assignment: CDR1 SGHVS and CDR2 FQNEAQ. This CDR3 contains 15 residues. V was trimmed by 6 bases and J by 7 bases, leaving 22 bases between them. CDR3 loop: CASRRYGGSHGEQYF. The DNA of the CDR3 is TGTGCCAGCAGACGGTATGGGGGGTCCCACGGGGAGCAGTACTTC.

The chain combines TRBV25-1 with TRBJ2-7; perhaps TRBD2 as D (5 bases). This CDR3 is built from 12 residues. Deletions cut 2 bases from V and 7 bases from J, with 9 bases between. Germline CDR1 reads MGHDK; CDR2 reads SYGVNS. This CDR3 reads CASSERGGEQYF. The CDR3 DNA reads as TGTGCCAGCAGTGAACGAGGCGGGGAGCAGTACTTC.

This chain uses TRBV7-8 with TRBJ2-3; a possible D gene is TRBD2 (6 bases). The CDR3 loop spans 17 amino acids. Trimming left V 3 bases short and J 3 bases short, with 19 bases between. CDR1 is SGHVS and CDR2 is FQNEAQ in the germline V gene. CDR3 protein: CASSLRDSRGITDTQYF. CDR3 DNA: TGTGCCAGCAGCTTGCGGGACTCCCGAGGGATTACAGATACGCAGTATTTT.

The chain links TRBV6-1 to TRBJ1-1, with 9 bases aligning to TRBD1. V lost 5 bases to trimming and J lost 4 bases; unmatched junction nucleotides: 5. The CDR3 is 14 residues long. The germline V gene encodes CDR1 MNHNS and CDR2 SASEGT. CDR3 in amino acids: CASSRDREGTEAFF. The DNA of the CDR3 is TGTGCCAGCAGTAGGGACAGGGAGGGCACTGAAGCTTTCTTT.

The CDR3 sequence: CASSLASSGGAWETQYF. The DNA of the CDR3 is TGTGCCAGCAGCTTGGCCTCTAGCGGGGGGGCCTGGGAGACCCAGTACTTC. This chain joins TRBV5-6 and TRBJ2-5; TRBD2 agrees at 12 bases. The CDR3 spans 17 residues. The germline CDR1 and CDR2 sequences are SGHDT and YYEEEE. Trimming removed 0 bases from V and 5 bases from J; junction bases left unmatched: 8.

The chain joins TRBV29-1 to TRBJ1-2; the D is unclear. Trimming removed 2 bases at V and 5 bases at J, with 9 bases between. The CDR3 extends over 12 amino acids. The V gene's germline CDR1 is SQVTM and CDR2 ANQGSEA. The CDR3 protein is CSVEKSSYGYTF. Written as DNA, the CDR3 is TGCAGCGTTGAAAAGTCCTCTTATGGCTACACCTTC.

This clone was observed a single time. The chain couples TRBV6-1 to TRBJ2-1; D not certain. Germline V gene sequence: CDR1 MNHNS, CDR2 SASEGT. CDR3 length: 11 amino acids. Trimming removed 5 bases from V and 6 bases from J, with 5 bases in between. The CDR3: CASSTLNEQFF. In nucleotides, the CDR3 is TGTGCCAGCAGTACTCTCAATGAGCAGTTCTTC.